This TCR beta chain was sequenced during a study of identical twins. TCRdb reprocessed the 5' RACE reads via MiXCR and lists one record per CDR3 protein. This table has about 480,000 distinct CDR3 sequences, 14% appearing once. These data are also associated with another study on yellow fever vaccine responses in identical twins.

This TCR was recovered from a woman aged 18-29 years in good health. Sequenced: CD4+ T cells sorted from blood.

CDR3 residues: CASSQGGLAGGANTQYF. For the CDR3, the DNA is TGCGCCAGCAGCCAAGGAGGACTAGCGGGGGGGGCAAATACGCAGTATTTT. The chain is built from TRBV4-3 and TRBJ2-3, with TRBD2 matching over 15 bases. Germline CDR1 and CDR2: LGHNA and YSLEER. The CDR3 has 17 amino acids. V lost 1 base and J lost 7; bases outside the gene matches: 6.